The present T cell receptor beta chain was sequenced within a study of control samples from healthy donors and cancer patients. Only in-frame clones appear in the TCRdb table, and some are missing; sequencing was by immunoSEQ multiplex PCR. Counted here are 55,000 to 80,000 clones, around 90% occurring once; the ten biggest clones make up about 6%. This CDR3 region has 15 residues. Germline V gene lookup returns CDR1 MNHEY and CDR2 SVGAGI. With 6 bases removed from V and 2 bases from J, the gap between germline ends came to 15 bases. The receptor comes from a man in his sixties with colorectal cancer. Sequencing was done on a sample of PBMCs. The genes are TRBV6-5 and TRBJ2-3; D is uncertain. In nucleotides, the CDR3 is TGTGCCAGCAGCTCTGACCTTTTCGTCACAGATACGCAGTATTTT. Translation gives CASSSDLFVTDTQYF.